This T cell receptor (beta chain) appears in the sequencing data of a study of blood T cell repertoires in COVID-19. Study context: Samples taken during acute and convalescent COVID-19 were collected in the United States, Italy and Spain. In each case, the material was cDNA or gDNA derived from T cells, B-cell-depleted T cells, or PBMCs.

TCRdb's copy holds only in-frame clones and misses some; the assay was immunoSEQ multiplex PCR. The sample has 120,000 to 150,000 clones; around 82% are singletons. The receptor comes from a human donor with acute or convalescent COVID-19. The donor label of this sample is uncertain. The material sequenced was peripheral blood.

The CDR3 reads CASSFSQARRTNYGYTF. CDR3 bases: TGTGCCAGCAGCTTCTCCCAAGCCCGGCGGACTAACTATGGCTACACCTTC. The chain links TRBV11-2 to TRBJ1-2, with D uncertain. CDR1 and CDR2 (germline): SGHAT, FQNNGV. Trimming pared 3 bases from V and 0 bases from J, leaving 17 bases between. This CDR3 is built from 17 residues.